These T cell receptor beta chains were read from a single sample in a study of T cells in Graves' hyperthyroidism and ophthalmopathy. Each CDR3 protein gets one entry after TCRdb re-called the multiplex PCR reads with MiXCR. The table shows under 400,000 distinct CDR3 sequences, with approximately 25% occurring only once. The sequenced material came from blood. These receptors all come from a middle-aged man with Graves' hyperthyroidism. CDR3s include the opening cysteine and the closing phenylalanine or tryptophan. A D gene is named only where the DNA matches it firmly. Expanded clones get a size class; other rows say once, few or many, or leave the size out.

j_call cdr3_length d_call v_call clone_size cdr3_nt cdr3_aa
TRBJ1-1 14 . TRBV12-3/TRBV12-4 . TGTGCCAGCACCATTGCAGGGGAAGGGACTGAAGCTTTCTTT CASTIAGEGTEAFF
TRBJ2-3 13 TRBD1 TRBV28 many TGTGCCAGCAGGGGACAGAGCACAGATACGCAGTATTTT CASRGQSTDTQYF
TRBJ1-1 16 . TRBV3-1 many TGTGCCAGCAGCCAAGATCATAACAGGCAGAACACTGAAGCTTTCTTT CASSQDHNRQNTEAFF
TRBJ2-1 12 TRBD1 TRBV20-1 few TGCAGTTTCTCCCGAGGGGGCCTTGAGCAGTTCTTC CSFSRGGLEQFF
TRBJ2-3 15 TRBD1 TRBV5-5 few TGTGCCAGCAGCCGGGGGACAGGGGGAACAGATACGCAGTATTTT CASSRGTGGTDTQYF
TRBJ2-1 16 TRBD1 TRBV29-1 few TGCAGCGTCCCTCTTCGGACAGGGGGGTCCTACAATGAGCAGTTCTTC CSVPLRTGGSYNEQFF
TRBJ2-1 12 . TRBV2 . TGTGCCAGCATTGAGACGGTGTGGGGGAAGTTCTTC CASIETVWGKFF
TRBJ1-1 17 TRBD1 TRBV20-1 . TGCAGTGCTAGGACCCGGGACAGGGGGCGACGGAACACTGAAGCTTTCTTT CSARTRDRGRRNTEAFF
TRBJ1-4 16 . TRBV27 . TGTGCCAGCAGTCCACGGACGCTCGCGACTAATGAAAAACTGTTTTTT CASSPRTLATNEKLFF
TRBJ1-1 15 . TRBV11-2 . TGTGCCAGCAGCTTAACCGGGACCGCGAACACTGAAGCTTTCTTT CASSLTGTANTEAFF
TRBJ2-7 13 . TRBV7-2 few TGTGCCAGTGGCCGGGACGAGTCCTACGAGCAGTACTTC CASGRDESYEQYF
TRBJ2-1 15 TRBD2 TRBV3-1 . TGTGCCAGCAGCACCCCAGCGGGAGTTGGTAATGAGCAGTTCTTC CASSTPAGVGNEQFF
TRBJ2-5 15 . TRBV20-1 . TGCAGTGCTAGAGATCGAGTGGACTACCAAGAGACCCAGTACTTC CSARDRVDYQETQYF
TRBJ2-3 12 . TRBV6-2/TRBV6-3 . TGTGCCAGCACCGGGGTCACAGATACGCAGTATTTT CASTGVTDTQYF
TRBJ2-1 16 TRBD2 TRBV12-3/TRBV12-4 few TGTGCCAGCGGGGCCGGGACTAGCGGGAGAATGAGTGAGCAGTTCTTC CASGAGTSGRMSEQFF
TRBJ2-1 15 TRBD1 TRBV11-1 . TGTGTCAGCAGCTTAGGACAGGGGTCGGGCAATGAGCAGTTCTTC CVSSLGQGSGNEQFF
TRBJ2-3 16 TRBD2 TRBV3-1 . TGTGCCAGCAGCCAAGGTCCAGCGGGAGTTACAGATACGCAGTATTTT CASSQGPAGVTDTQYF
TRBJ2-5 14 TRBD1 TRBV3-1 many TGTGCCAGCAGCATTCGGACAGGGCAAGAGACCCAGTACTTC CASSIRTGQETQYF
TRBJ1-1 15 TRBD1 TRBV28 many TGTGCCAGCCCACCGGGTGAGGGGGCTATCACTGAAGCTTTCTTT CASPPGEGAITEAFF
TRBJ2-5 16 TRBD1 TRBV20-1 many TGCAGTGCTAGCGGGACAGGGGGCGACGGTTTCGAGACCCAGTACTTC CSASGTGGDGFETQYF
TRBJ2-2 17 TRBD2 TRBV7-9 . TGTGCCAGCCCAGCTTGGCGCGGGAGTGCGTGGACCGGGGAGCTGTTTTTT CASPAWRGSAWTGELFF
TRBJ2-7 16 . TRBV11-2 many TGTGCCAGCAGCTTTACATCTGGCGGGGTCCCCTACGAGCAGTACTTC CASSFTSGGVPYEQYF
TRBJ2-1 14 . TRBV2 many TGTGCCAGCCACCGGTCGGGGGATTCGTATGAGCAGTTCTTC CASHRSGDSYEQFF
TRBJ2-3 15 . TRBV27 . TGTGCCAGCAGTCGGGACCAGACTAGCACAGATACGCAGTATTTT CASSRDQTSTDTQYF
TRBJ2-5 14 TRBD2 TRBV6-1 many TGTGCCAGCAGTCTAGCGGGAGGTGCAGAGACCCAGTACTTC CASSLAGGAETQYF
TRBJ2-1 16 TRBD2 TRBV7-2 . TGTGCCAGCAGCTTAGGGACTAGCGGGACCCCAGATGAGCAGTTCTTC CASSLGTSGTPDEQFF
TRBJ2-7 12 . TRBV2 . TGTGCCGCCCGGGACTCACCCTACGAGCAGTACTTC CAARDSPYEQYF
TRBJ2-2 16 . TRBV6-5 . TGTGCCAGCAGTTACTCGCCGGGGTTACACACCGGGGAGCTGTTTTTT CASSYSPGLHTGELFF
TRBJ2-1 20 TRBD2 TRBV24-1 . TGTGCCACCAGTGGGGAACTAGCGGAGGACCTTAGAAGCTCCTACAATGAGCAGTTCTTC CATSGELAEDLRSSYNEQFF
TRBJ2-3 19 . TRBV6-1 few TGTGCCAGCAGTAGATCCCTTTTCGGGCGGCGGATTAGCACAGATACGCAGTATTTT CASSRSLFGRRISTDTQYF
TRBJ2-3 14 . TRBV13 few TGTGCCAGCAGCCAGACAGGCGGCACAGATACGCAGTATTTT CASSQTGGTDTQYF
TRBJ2-1 15 . TRBV20-1 . TGCAGTGCCAGCCTACCGGCGGCTACCTACAATGAGCAGTTCTTC CSASLPAATYNEQFF
TRBJ2-3 16 . TRBV12-3/TRBV12-4 many TGTGCCAGCAGTTTATGGGCCCAACGGAGCACAGATACGCAGTATTTT CASSLWAQRSTDTQYF
TRBJ2-5 16 . TRBV18 few TGTGCCAGCTCACCGCCCGGCGTGGCGAAACAAGAGACCCAGTACTTC CASSPPGVAKQETQYF
TRBJ1-2 15 . TRBV3-1 . TGTGCCAGCAGCCAAGGTTCGGGAGGGACCTATGGCTACACCTTC CASSQGSGGTYGYTF
TRBJ2-1 15 TRBD1 TRBV27 many TGTGCCAGCAGCTTAGCCGCCGGGACAGTCAATGAGCAGTTCTTC CASSLAAGTVNEQFF
TRBJ2-1 16 . TRBV20-1 many TGCAGTGCTTGGCCCCCCGGAGATAGCTCCTACAATGAGCAGTTCTTC CSAWPPGDSSYNEQFF
TRBJ1-1 15 . TRBV19 few TGTGCCAGTAGTATGGTCAGGGAGGTAAACACTGAAGCTTTCTTT CASSMVREVNTEAFF
TRBJ1-2 13 . TRBV30 many TGTGCCTGGAGCCGTGGGACTAACTATGGCTACACCTTC CAWSRGTNYGYTF
TRBJ2-1 16 . TRBV24-1 . TGTGCCACCAGTGATCCAAGCGAGAGCTCCTACAATGAGCAGTTCTTC CATSDPSESSYNEQFF
TRBJ2-7 18 . TRBV11-2 . TGTGCCAGCAGCTTACAGGGTAGGGGATTTAGAAGCACCTACGAGCAGTACTTC CASSLQGRGFRSTYEQYF
TRBJ1-6 15 . TRBV28 . TGTGCCAGCACCAAGGATAGCTCCTATAATTCACCCCTCCACTTT CASTKDSSYNSPLHF
TRBJ2-5 14 . TRBV5-1 . TGCGCCAGCATGGCTTCGGCCTTCCAAGAGACCCAGTACTTC CASMASAFQETQYF
TRBJ1-6 17 . TRBV10-3 . TGTGCCATCAGTCCCCGGGACCCCAGCTCCTATAATTCACCCCTCCACTTT CAISPRDPSSYNSPLHF
TRBJ2-3 14 . TRBV18 many TGTGCCAGCTCATACAGGGGACTCACAGATACGCAGTATTTT CASSYRGLTDTQYF
TRBJ2-7 14 . TRBV5-1 many TGCGCCAGCAGCTTGGGACAGGAGTCCTACGAGCAGTACTTC CASSLGQESYEQYF
TRBJ2-5 15 . TRBV11-2 . TGTGCCAGCAGCTCCTGGGGTCAGGGAAGGGAGACCCAGTACTTC CASSSWGQGRETQYF
TRBJ2-2 12 . TRBV29-1 . TGCAGCGTTGGGCATGGGCCCGGGGAGCTGTTTTTT CSVGHGPGELFF
TRBJ2-5 18 TRBD2 TRBV10-3 few TGTGCCATCAGTGAGGGGGGGACTAGCGGGACCGGCCAAGAGACCCAGTACTTC CAISEGGTSGTGQETQYF
TRBJ1-2 15 . TRBV6-4 few TGTGCCAGCAGCCGAGAGGCGCTGGGTCCCTATGGCTACACCTTC CASSREALGPYGYTF
TRBJ1-1 12 TRBD1 TRBV29-1 many TGCAGCGTCGGGACAGGGGACACTGAAGCTTTCTTT CSVGTGDTEAFF
TRBJ2-5 15 . TRBV5-1 . TGCGCCAGCAGCTTGCAGCGCAGGGTGGGCGAGACCCAGTACTTC CASSLQRRVGETQYF
TRBJ2-1 13 TRBD1 TRBV19 . TGTGCCAGTAGGGGACAGGGGGCAACTGAGCAGTTCTTC CASRGQGATEQFF
TRBJ2-1 18 TRBD2 TRBV7-9 . TGTGCCAGCAACGAGGGCGGACTAGCGGGCCTAGGCTACAATGAGCAGTTCTTC CASNEGGLAGLGYNEQFF
TRBJ2-1 16 TRBD2 TRBV28 many TGTGCCAGCTTTGCGACTAGCGGGAGCTCCTACAATGAGCAGTTCTTC CASFATSGSSYNEQFF
TRBJ2-7 13 TRBD1 TRBV29-1 . TGCAGCGCGGGACAGGGGCAGGCCTACGAGCAGTACTTC CSAGQGQAYEQYF
TRBJ2-1 14 . TRBV27 . TGTGCCAGCAGCAAACAGGGAACCTACAATGAGCAGTTCTTC CASSKQGTYNEQFF
TRBJ2-7 17 . TRBV7-9 few TGTGCCAGCAGCCCTGCTCTCCGGGGTAGGTCCTCCTACGAGCAGTACTTC CASSPALRGRSSYEQYF